This T cell receptor beta chain was retrieved from a study of T cells expressing NK-cell markers (dated by TCRdb to about 2020). At the level of the whole study: In sorted CD3+CD56+NKG2C+, CD3+CD56+NKG2C- and CD3+CD56-NKG2C+ T-cell subsets from 8 or 9 donors, TCR beta-chain repertoires were profiled. Randomly selected healthy volunteers, three men and five women, were used as the eight sequenced donors. Of the eight sequenced donors, seven were found to be HCMV-seropositive and one was found to be HCMV-seronegative. Sequencing of the libraries produced 2 x 150 bp reads on Illumina HiSeq 2000/2500, MiSeq or NextSeq. What the study reported, not specific to this receptor: It remained unclear whether the expanded NKG2C-expressing T cell clones were specific for HCMV antigens. Those dominant clonotypes were again the most abundant among CD3+CD56-NKG2C+ cells in four donors, at roughly 28.3-65%. In six donors, the dominant CD3+CD56+NKG2C+ clonotypes were among the top 10 CD8+ clonotypes and accounted for about 1.0-7.5% of CD8+ T cells.

The germline V gene sets CDR1 to SGHVS and CDR2 to FQNEAQ. The CDR3 starts with the cysteine, ends with the phenylalanine, and has 16 residues. No DNA sequence was recorded. HCMV-specific IgG was detected in serum with a commercial ELISA kit to determine HCMV serostatus. Ficoll density gradient centrifugation was used to isolate peripheral blood mononuclear cells from blood. With regard to this clonotype: Its antigen remains unidentified.

Sequencing took place on an Illumina HiSeq 2000. TCR beta cDNA libraries were prepared using 5'RACE template switching, which introduced a universal primer site and unique molecular identifiers. Priming for cDNA synthesis came from the TCR beta constant segment, and two successive PCR amplification steps followed. The authors' pipeline ran thus. MIGEC handled demultiplexing of the reads and grouping by UMI, while MiTCR was used to assemble and quantify clonotypes. To remove erroneous sequences, TCR cDNA sequences were retained only when supported by two or more reads. The tcR package was used for downstream repertoire analysis, with clonotypes matched between fractions based on CDR3 nucleotide sequence plus V segment. VDJmatch was used to annotate antigen specificity against VDJdb, with one amino acid substitution in CDR3 allowed. TCRdb reprocessed the sequencing reads and holds a single record per CDR3 protein sequence, with no DNA. What appears here as the V and J calls and clone size reflects TCRdb's work, not the paper's. The table held for this sample gives 130,000 to 150,000 distinct CDR3 sequences. The biggest ten clones account for around 12% of the sample.

This clonotype was sampled from a man aged 18 to 29 in good health. Donor details come from another sample of the same person, matched by shared clones. Sequenced sample: blood T cells: a sorted CD56 or NKG2C T cell subset, CD4+ or CD8+ T cells, or bulk PBMC T cells (not recorded which). This chain is built from TRBV7-8 and TRBJ2-1; with no DNA, the TCRdb D assignment of TRBD2 cannot be verified. CDR3 loop: CASSLVEGSSYNEQFF.